The rows below give T cell receptor beta chains drawn from one sample of a study of neurological immune-mediated disorders. TCRdb independently ran MiXCR on the 5' RACE reads; one entry per CDR3 protein. This repertoire shows 40,000 to 60,000 distinct CDR3 sequences, under 15% found once; its top ten account for under 5%. Source material: PBMCs. The receptors here all came from a male donor with HTLV-1-associated myelopathy (HAM/TSP). The conserved cysteine and the conserved F or W are not part of the CDR3 here.

j_call v_call cdr3_aa
TRBJ2-1 TRBV10-3 AIGQGGNEQF
TRBJ2-1 TRBV10-3 AISEAGSYNEQF
TRBJ2-5 TRBV5-6 ASSLDWRLKETQY
TRBJ2-2 TRBV6-2/TRBV6-3 ASNLVGTGELF
TRBJ1-5 TRBV6-2/TRBV6-3 ASRRSPTGGLGQPQH
TRBJ2-7 TRBV7-2 ASSPQRRDEQY
TRBJ2-6 TRBV28 ASSLPGANVLT
TRBJ1-3 TRBV20-1 SATSGSGNTIY
TRBJ2-5 TRBV7-2 ASSRRPLAEAKETQY
TRBJ2-5 TRBV5-6 ASSADLQETQY
TRBJ2-5 TRBV6-5 ASSFYPPTSGQQETQY
TRBJ2-7 TRBV5-1 ASSLEAWTVSEQY
TRBJ2-7 TRBV27 ASSSSGGVGMNEQY
TRBJ2-1 TRBV28 ASSLSYNEQF
TRBJ2-1 TRBV5-1 ASSFTAGTSGVYEQF
TRBJ2-3 TRBV20-1 SATSATDTQY
TRBJ2-7 TRBV10-3 AISEPGGSSYEQY
TRBJ2-3 TRBV14 ASSKVAGALAQY
TRBJ1-6 TRBV7-2 ASSLTGPTLH
TRBJ1-2 TRBV12-3/TRBV12-4 ASTFGQQNYGYT